These 12 T cell receptor beta chains share one sample of origin, sequenced in a study of T cell repertoires in cytomegalovirus infection. No antigen has been identified for these receptors. TCRdb reprocessed the reads via MiXCR and lists one record per CDR3 protein. Of some 560,000 distinct CDR3 sequences listed, over 35% are singletons. The sample here was cultured PBMCs, taken from culture after CMV antigen stimulation. Receptors originate from a human donor in good health (CMV status not recorded). Some clones in this sample may be carry-over from other donors' samples.

J is TRBJ1-4 and V is TRBV20-1, with 7 positions matching TRBD1. Germline V gene data show CDR1 as DFQATT and CDR2 as SNEGSKA (reference sequence). The CDR3 spans 11 residues. J lost 15 bases, V lost 4 bases, and 8 bases had no gene match. CDR3 bases: TGCAGTGCTATCCCCAGGGGGAAGGTGTTTTTT. It specifies CSAIPRGKVFF.

This clonotype was detected only once. The chain recombines TRBV7-2 with TRBJ2-2; D unresolved. The CDR3 contains 13 residues. Germline CDR1 SGHTA, CDR2 FQGNSA. The V gene lost 5 bases and the J gene lost 7 bases, with 11 bases spanning the gap. DNA of the CDR3: TGTGCCAGCAGCGGTCAAAATCACGGGGAGCTGTTTTTT. This encodes CASSGQNHGELFF.

This clonotype was detected only a few times. V gene TRBV24-1 combines with J gene TRBJ2-1, with TRBD2 as a possible D gene (5 bases). V lost 1 base to trimming and J lost 9 bases, with 6 bases between them. This CDR3 comprises 12 residues. Germline-derived CDR1 and CDR2 are KGHDR and SFDVKD. This CDR3 is CATSDFEGEQFF. The CDR3 coding sequence is TGTGCCACCAGTGATTTCGAGGGTGAGCAGTTCTTC.

This clonotype was picked up a small number of times. V gene TRBV7-2 combines with J gene TRBJ2-7, with D hard to call. Per the germline V gene, CDR1 is SGHTA and CDR2 is FQGNSA. The CDR3 has 12 amino acids. Trimming pared 0 bases from V and 6 bases from J, leaving 6 bases between. The CDR3 loop reads CASSLAHSEQYF. CDR3 DNA: TGTGCCAGCAGCTTAGCCCATTCCGAGCAGTACTTC.

This clonotype appeared a few times. The chain couples TRBV7-1 to TRBJ1-2, with 7 bases lining up with TRBD1. TRBV7-1 is identified as an open reading frame with a role that is uncertain. This CDR3 contains 14 residues. V shed 3 bases, J shed 6 bases, and the junction held 7 bases outside the gene matches. The CDR3 DNA reads as TGTGCCAGCAGCTCCCAGACAGGGTTTCATGGCTACACCTTC. Protein sequence: CASSSQTGFHGYTF.

This clonotype was found a few times. The rearrangement links TRBV12-3 or TRBV12-4 to TRBJ2-6; no reliable D call. V was cut by 5 bases and J by 1 base, with 6 bases left in between. CDR3 size: 14 residues. The CDR3: CASSAVSGANVLTF. The CDR3, as DNA: TGTGCCAGCAGTGCCGTTTCTGGGGCCAACGTCCTGACTTTC.

The V call is TRBV12-3 or TRBV12-4, the J call TRBJ2-1, with D possibly TRBD2 on 7 matching bases. This CDR3 is 12 amino acids long. The V gene lost 11 bases and the J gene lost 7 bases, with 15 bases spanning the gap. CDR3 bases: TGTGCCGGGTCTAAGGGGGGGAATGAGCAGTTCTTC. Protein: CAGSKGGNEQFF.

This clonotype was seen repeatedly, ten times or more. V is TRBV7-8 and J is TRBJ2-1, with D hard to call. This CDR3 has 13 amino acids. Trimming pared 2 bases from V and 9 bases from J, leaving 11 bases between. The germline gives CDR1 SGHVS, CDR2 FQNEAQ. CDR3 DNA: TGTGCCAGCAGCTTAAGGGTCGGCGTTGAGCAGTTCTTC. It is translated as CASSLRVGVEQFF. The entire variable domain, with the rest obtained from reference TRBV7-8 and TRBJ2-1, is as follows: GAGVSQSPRYKVAKRGQDVALRCDPISGHVSLFWYQQALGQGPEFLTYFQNEAQLDKSGLPSDRFFAERPEGSVSTLKIQRTQQEDSAVYLCASSLRVGVEQFFGPGTRLTVL.

The chain employs TRBV9 and TRBJ1-2; weak D call: TRBD1 (5 bases). Deletions cut 2 bases from V and 3 bases from J, with 14 bases between. This CDR3 spans 15 amino acids. The germline gives CDR1 SGDLS, CDR2 YYNGEE. The DNA for the CDR3 is TGTGCCAGCAGCGTTACAGGCCTGGGGGACTATGGCTACACCTTC. This codes for CASSVTGLGDYGYTF.

The CDR3 sequence: CASSQATRPVSNQPQHF. Here the CDR3 DNA reads TGTGCCAGCAGCCAGGCCACCCGCCCTGTGAGCAATCAGCCCCAGCATTTT. This chain connects TRBV14 to TRBJ1-5; D is unresolved. This CDR3 has 17 residues. V dropped 3 bases and J dropped 1 base, with 16 bases sitting between them. CDR1 and CDR2 (germline): SGHDN, FVKESK.

This sequence joins TRBV5-4 and TRBJ2-5, with 7 bases aligning to TRBD1. Germline-derived CDR1 and CDR2 are SGHNT and YYREEE (reference sequence). The J segment lost 3 bases and the V segment lost 4 bases, leaving 9 bases of the junction unmatched. The CDR3 runs 15 residues. CDR3 in DNA: TGTGCCAGCAGCACTAACCGGGACAGAGAAGAGACCCAGTACTTC. This sequence encodes CASSTNRDREETQYF.

The V and J genes are TRBV6-1 and TRBJ1-4, with D hard to call. Germline loops: CDR1 MNHNS, CDR2 SASEGT. This CDR3 contains 14 residues. Trimming stripped 10 bases from V and 7 bases from J, with 19 bases between. The DNA of the CDR3 is TGTGCCACCGGCCGGTCCGTAACGGGTGAAAAACTGTTTTTT. This encodes CATGRSVTGEKLFF.